The 5 T cell receptor beta chains listed next were all sequenced from one sample in a study of blood T cell repertoires in COVID-19. TCRdb keeps only in-frame clones here, not all; method: immunoSEQ multiplex PCR. The table has some 520,000 clones, about 88% seen once. The sequencing input was peripheral blood. The receptors derive from a man aged 18 to 35 with COVID-19, enrolled during active disease.

V gene TRBV10-3 combines with J gene TRBJ2-7; TRBD2 matches at 7 bases. Germline CDR1 is ENHRY and CDR2 is SYGVKD. The CDR3 spans 12 residues. V was clipped by 4 bases and J by 7 bases; unmatched bases: 4. CDR3: CAISAGGEEQYF. In DNA, the CDR3 is TGTGCCATCAGTGCGGGGGGTGAAGAGCAGTACTTC.

This clone has just one count. The chain uses TRBV6-4 and TRBJ2-1; maybe TRBD2 (7 bases). This CDR3 has 14 amino acids. Germline CDR1 MRHNA, CDR2 SNTAGT. Trimming pared 5 bases from V and 4 bases from J, leaving 12 bases between. The CDR3 bases are TGTGCCAGCAGTCGCGGGGGCCGTTACAATGAGCAGTTCTTC. Its translation: CASSRGGRYNEQFF.

This chain connects TRBV28 to TRBJ2-7; D not certain. CDR1 is MDHEN, CDR2 SYDVKM, per germline. CDR3 length: 12 residues. V lost 6 bases, J lost 5 bases, and 11 bases lay in between. DNA of the CDR3: TGTGCCAGCAGCTACCTCCCGGACGAGCAGTACTTC. Its translation: CASSYLPDEQYF.

V gene TRBV6-5 combines with J gene TRBJ2-3, with TRBD2 identical over 11 bases. V was clipped by 4 bases and J by 2 bases; unmatched bases: 5. Germline V gene data show CDR1 as MNHEY and CDR2 as SVGAGI. The length of the CDR3 is 16 residues. The CDR3 nucleotides are TGTGCCAGCAGTTCTCTAGCGGGGGGCTACACAGATACGCAGTATTTT. Its translation: CASSSLAGGYTDTQYF.

The V and J genes are TRBV19 and TRBJ2-7, with TRBD1 matching over 8 bases. CDR3 length: 15 amino acids. The J segment lost 0 bases and the V segment lost 3 bases, leaving 4 bases of the junction unmatched. Germline CDR1 is LNHDA and CDR2 is SQIVND (reference sequence). The CDR3 sequence: CASSIDRGTSYEQYF. The CDR3 DNA follows: TGTGCCAGTAGTATCGACAGGGGTACCTCCTACGAGCAGTACTTC.